Below are 24 T cell receptor beta chains sequenced from a single sample in a study of blood T cell repertoires in COVID-19. Clones were sequenced by immunoSEQ multiplex PCR, and TCRdb holds only the in-frame ones, with some missing. The sample lists 200,000 to 300,000 clones, roughly 88% occurring once. The sample comprised PBMCs or T cells enriched from blood (not recorded which). The receptors originated from a woman between 35 and 50 years old with acute COVID-19.

On this clone itself: Sequence at one end of the junction differs from germline and may be a read error. The V call is TRBV7-7, the J call TRBJ1-1, with D perhaps matching TRBD1 (6 bases). CDR1 is SSHAT, CDR2 FNYEAQ, per germline (reference sequence). The CDR3 is 13 residues long. The CDR3 DNA is TGTGCTAGCAGCCCCAATTCCGGGACAGAAGCTTTCTTT. It specifies CASSPNSGTEAFF.

This sequence joins TRBV5-8 and TRBJ1-2; TRBD1 matches 8 bases. CDR1 SGHTS and CDR2 YDEGEE come from the germline V gene. Trimming removed 4 bases from V and 3 bases from J; junction bases left unmatched: 5. The CDR3 has 14 residues. The CDR3 DNA is TGTGCCAGCAGCAAGACAGGGGTAGACTATGGCTACACCTTC. The encoded protein is CASSKTGVDYGYTF.

This chain joins TRBV7-3 and TRBJ2-7, with TRBD2 identical over 11 bases. Germline-derived CDR1 and CDR2 are SGHTA and FQGTGA. This CDR3 has 15 residues. V lost 1 base and J lost 2; bases outside the gene matches: 1. In DNA form, the CDR3 reads TGTGCCAGCAGCTTAAGTAGCGGGGGGGCCTACGAGCAGTACTTC. This translates into CASSLSSGGAYEQYF.

This clone was recorded once. The chain couples TRBV19 to TRBJ1-4; 7 bases agree with TRBD1. Germline CDR1 and CDR2: LNHDA and SQIVND (reference sequence). The junction had 5 bases not matched to a gene; V was cut back by 4 bases and J by 0 bases. This CDR3 spans 16 amino acids. This CDR3 reads CASSTQGRATNEKLFF. Here the CDR3 DNA reads TGTGCCAGTAGTACACAGGGGAGAGCAACTAATGAAAAACTGTTTTTT.

CDR3 amino acids: CASSVAGTAFGNTEAFF. CDR3 nucleotide sequence: TGTGCCAGCAGTGTGGCCGGGACAGCCTTCGGGAACACTGAAGCTTTCTTT. This chain links TRBV2 with TRBJ1-1, with TRBD1 identical over 7 bases. V was clipped by 4 bases and J by 1 base; unmatched bases: 12. Germline values: CDR1 SNHLY, CDR2 FYNNEI. The CDR3 is made up of 17 amino acids.

V gene TRBV19 combines with J gene TRBJ2-5; a weak D match, TRBD2 (7 bases). V lost 9 bases and J lost 7, with 12 bases in between. Per the germline V gene, CDR1 is LNHDA and CDR2 is SQIVND (reference sequence). The CDR3 runs to 11 residues. The CDR3 loop reads CASGGPGTQYF. Written as DNA, the CDR3 is TGTGCCAGCGGGGGGCCGGGGACCCAGTACTTC.

The chain is built from TRBV5-6 and TRBJ1-2, with a tentative D call TRBD1 (5 bases). Trimming took off 1 base at V and 4 bases at J, with 14 bases between the two ends. Germline-derived CDR1 and CDR2 are SGHDT and YYEEEE. The CDR3 has 15 residues. The CDR3 protein is CASSLYAGVGYGYTF. The CDR3 DNA follows: TGTGCCAGCAGCTTGTATGCGGGGGTGGGCTATGGCTACACCTTC.

As DNA, the CDR3 is TGTGCCAGCAGTGAAGGAGAGAACACTGAAGCTTTCTTT. Translated: CASSEGENTEAFF. J is TRBJ1-1 and V is TRBV25-1; unclear D gene. Trimming shortened V by 2 bases and J by 1 base, and 5 bases separated the two germline ends. The CDR3 length is 13 residues. Germline CDR1 is MGHDK and CDR2 is SYGVNS.

The rearrangement joins TRBV28 to TRBJ1-1; D unclear. Germline CDR1 reads MDHEN; CDR2 reads SYDVKM. Trimming took 8 bases from V and 0 from J, leaving 22 bases between them. The CDR3 has 17 amino acids. CDR3 coding DNA: TGTGCCAGCGGGAGATACAAACGAGCCTACATGAACACTGAAGCTTTCTTT. Its translation: CASGRYKRAYMNTEAFF. The full variable domain, its missing parts supplied by reference TRBV28 and TRBJ1-1, is DVKVTQSSRYLVKRTGEKVFLECVQDMDHENMFWYRQDPGLGLRLIYFSYDVKMKEKGDIPEGYSVSREKKERFSLILESASTNQTSMYLCASGRYKRAYMNTEAFFGQGTRLTVV.

The chain joins TRBV7-3 to TRBJ1-2; D is possibly TRBD1 (5 bases). The germline V gene has CDR1 SGHTA and CDR2 FQGTGA. The CDR3 runs 14 residues. V shed 1 base and J shed 5 bases, with 11 bases lying between them. CDR3 amino acids: CASSLNGPGYGYTF. CDR3 sequence (DNA): TGTGCCAGCAGCTTAAACGGGCCAGGGTATGGCTACACCTTC.

The chain has TRBV7-9 and TRBJ2-7, with TRBD2 as a possible D gene (5 bases). The CDR3 totals 13 residues. V was pared by 5 bases and J by 7 bases, with 15 bases between. Germline V gene lookup returns CDR1 SEHNR and CDR2 FQNEAQ (reference sequence). CDR3 coding DNA: TGTGCCAGCAGCCCACGGCCGACGGGGGAGCAGTACTTC. Amino acids: CASSPRPTGEQYF.

V gene TRBV27 combines with J gene TRBJ1-5; D is undetermined. CDR1 is MNHEY and CDR2 is SMNVEV in the germline V gene (reference sequence). This CDR3 has 16 residues. V lost 6 bases to trimming and J lost 4 bases, with 19 bases between them. The CDR3 loop is CASRPLGASQNQPQHF. The CDR3, as DNA: TGTGCCAGCAGGCCTCTTGGAGCCTCGCAAAATCAGCCCCAGCATTTT.

The V gene is TRBV9, the J gene TRBJ2-1; possibly TRBD2 for D (5 bases). Germline V CDR1 and CDR2: SGDLS, YYNGEE. V shed 3 bases and J shed 3 bases, with 10 bases lying between them. There are 14 residues in the CDR3. As DNA, the CDR3 is TGTGCCAGCAGCGCGCCCGACTACTACAATGAGCAGTTCTTC. Protein product: CASSAPDYYNEQFF.

This clone turned up a few times. The chain is built from TRBV19 and TRBJ1-1; D unclear. Trimming pared 2 bases from V and 1 base from J, leaving 14 bases between. CDR3 length equals 16 residues. Germline CDR1 LNHDA, CDR2 SQIVND (reference sequence). The CDR3 region is CASSIYGRTTNTEAFF. In DNA form, the CDR3 reads TGTGCCAGTAGTATATACGGGAGAACTACGAACACTGAAGCTTTCTTT.

The chain carries TRBV7-6 and TRBJ2-2; D ambiguous. The CDR3 is made up of 12 amino acids. Germline assignment: CDR1 SGHVS and CDR2 FNYEAQ. V dropped 11 bases and J dropped 5 bases, with 12 bases sitting between them. For the CDR3, the DNA is TGTGCCGGGCGCCCCCTGACCGGGGAGCTGTTTTTT. Protein sequence: CAGRPLTGELFF.

V and J are TRBV24-1 and TRBJ1-5; 8 nucleotides line up with TRBD1. CDR1 and CDR2 (germline): KGHDR, SFDVKD. Unmatched junction bases numbered 19, after V lost 4 bases and J lost 0 bases. CDR3 size: 21 residues. The CDR3 spells CATSEPTEHRGRVYSNQPQHF. Here the CDR3 DNA reads TGTGCCACCAGTGAGCCTACTGAACACAGGGGGAGGGTATATAGCAATCAGCCCCAGCATTTT.

J is TRBJ2-1 and V is TRBV29-1; TRBD1 matches 10 bases. Germline V CDR1 and CDR2: SQVTM, ANQGSEA. V lost 3 bases, J lost 5 bases, and 7 bases stayed unmatched. The CDR3 has 15 residues. CDR3 sequence reads: CSVDAWGQGNNEQFF. CDR3 coding DNA: TGCAGCGTTGACGCTTGGGGACAGGGGAACAATGAGCAGTTCTTC.

V gene TRBV3-1 (or the pseudogene TRBV3-2) combines with J gene TRBJ2-4; 9 nucleotides match TRBD1. Germline-derived CDR1 and CDR2 are LGHDT and YNNKEL (reference sequence). The CDR3 consists of 16 residues. The V segment lost 4 bases and the J segment 4 bases; nucleotides outside the gene matches: 8. Here the CDR3 reads CASSPSPGTGKNIQYF. CDR3 DNA: TGTGCCAGCAGCCCATCCCCAGGGACAGGGAAAAACATTCAGTACTTC.

Only one count was recorded for this clone. J is TRBJ2-7 and V is TRBV28; 8 nucleotides line up with TRBD1. Germline V CDR1 and CDR2: MDHEN, SYDVKM. The CDR3 sequence is 17 residues long. With 5 bases clipped from V and 2 bases from J, the junction kept 14 bases outside the gene matches. CDR3 loop: CASSPQWGTGGAYEQYF. CDR3 coding DNA: TGTGCCAGCAGTCCCCAGTGGGGGACAGGCGGGGCCTACGAGCAGTACTTC.

V is TRBV9 and J is TRBJ1-5; D gene ambiguous. Trimming removed 4 bases at V and 7 bases at J, with 15 bases between. This CDR3 is 14 amino acids long. Germline values: CDR1 SGDLS, CDR2 YYNGEE. The chain's CDR3 is CASSLMGGMQPQHF. CDR3 bases: TGTGCCAGCAGCCTGATGGGAGGAATGCAGCCCCAGCATTTT.

The chain couples TRBV3-1 (or the pseudogene TRBV3-2) to TRBJ1-2; D possibly corresponds to TRBD1 (5 bases). CDR1 and CDR2 from the germline V gene are LGHDT and YNNKEL (reference sequence). V gave up 2 bases and J gave up 5 bases, with 12 bases separating them. The CDR3 is made up of 14 amino acids. CDR3 sequence reads: CASSQPGGRYGYTF. The CDR3 DNA reads as TGTGCCAGCAGCCAACCGGGGGGGAGATATGGCTACACCTTC.

The genes are TRBV25-1 and TRBJ1-2; possibly TRBD1 for D (5 bases). The ends were cut back, 3 bases at V and 4 bases at J, with 12 bases in the middle. CDR3 length: 14 residues. Germline lookup yields CDR1 MGHDK and CDR2 SYGVNS. CDR3 amino acids: CASSEIKTGYGYTF. CDR3 sequence (DNA): TGTGCCAGCAGTGAGATAAAAACAGGCTATGGCTACACCTTC.

The chain has TRBV7-2 and TRBJ1-1, with D perhaps TRBD1 (5 bases). Per germline, CDR1 SGHTA and CDR2 FQGNSA. Trimming shortened V by 4 bases and J by 1 base, and 22 bases separated the two germline ends. The CDR3 length is 18 residues. The CDR3 region is CASSSRWGTGLWNTEAFF. The CDR3 bases are TGTGCCAGCAGCTCTCGATGGGGAACGGGACTCTGGAACACTGAAGCTTTCTTT.

The genes are TRBV29-1 and TRBJ1-1; no firm D call. The CDR3 runs 12 residues. Germline loops: CDR1 SQVTM, CDR2 ANQGSEA. V was cut by 5 bases and J by 1 base, with 8 bases left in between. For the CDR3, the DNA is TGCAGCGTTTTATCCAGGAACACTGAAGCTTTCTTT. Translating gives CSVLSRNTEAFF.